The entry that follows covers one T cell receptor beta chain sequence. The data were obtained in a study of Graves' ophthalmopathy and Graves' hyperthyroidism. TCR beta CDR3 amplification used RNA transcripts. Scientists carried out first-round RT-PCR using HTBI primers and then a second-round multiplex PCR. TCRdb re-analysed the multiplex PCR reads in MiXCR, keeping a single row per CDR3 protein. The sample includes 500,000 to 800,000 distinct CDR3 sequences, about 38% of them seen just once. With a duration under 3 months, ophthalmopathy in the donors showed moderate-to-severe activity, CAS ≥3 and NOSPECS ≥4. No donor had other autoimmune disease, uncontrolled infection, pregnancy or lactation. CDR1 SNHLY and CDR2 FYNNEI come from the germline V gene. V lost 8 bases and J 3 bases, leaving 16 bases between the germline ends. The CDR3 covers 14 residues.

The rearrangement uses TRBV2 and TRBJ1-2, with TRBD1 as a possible D gene (5 bases). The sample comprised peripheral blood. This clonotype was obtained from an adult man with Graves' ophthalmopathy. Here the CDR3 DNA reads TGTGCCAGCCTAGAGCGGGGCTCACACTATGGCTACACCTTC. Amino acids: CASLERGSHYGYTF.